The 12 T cell receptor beta chains below come from one sample, sequenced in a study of T cells in localized non-small cell lung cancer. Assay used: immunoSEQ multiplex PCR; TCRdb lists only in-frame clones, some missing. Of tens of thousands of clones listed, approximately 90% are singletons. The source was peripheral blood, collected before any cancer treatment. The receptors were gathered from a man between 40 and 70 years old with stage I lung adenocarcinoma.

The table lists this clone with a few counts. The chain has TRBV11-3 and TRBJ2-7; D is uncertain. This CDR3 is 15 amino acids long. CDR1 is SGHNT and CDR2 is YENEEA in the germline V gene. Trimming removed 5 bases at V and 3 bases at J, with 17 bases between. CDR3 nucleotide sequence: TGTGCCAGCAGCCTTCTGAGCTACCCGAGCTACGAGCAGTACTTC. Translation gives CASSLLSYPSYEQYF.

CDR3 amino acids: CASSYNGFDSNQPQHF. The CDR3 DNA reads TGTGCCAGCAGTTATAACGGATTTGATAGCAATCAGCCCCAGCATTTT. The chain joins TRBV6-5 to TRBJ1-5; D not certain. Germline CDR1 and CDR2: MNHEY and SVGAGI. The CDR3 contains 16 residues. The V end was cut by 3 bases, the J end by 0 bases, with 12 bases between.

The rearrangement joins TRBV5-1 to TRBJ2-3; TRBD1 matches 7 bases. The germline gives CDR1 SGHRS, CDR2 YFSETQ. V was clipped by 4 bases and J by 0 bases; unmatched bases: 11. CDR3 length: 17 residues. Here the CDR3 DNA reads TGCGCCAGCAGCCTCCAAACAGGGGCTCAAAGCACAGATACGCAGTATTTT. Its translation is CASSLQTGAQSTDTQYF.

The genes are TRBV7-3 and TRBJ1-1; no reliable D call. The germline gives CDR1 SGHTA, CDR2 FQGTGA. Trimming removed 2 bases at V and 6 bases at J, with 10 bases between. The CDR3 totals 13 residues. CDR3 in amino acids: CASSLEAGSEAFF. CDR3 coding DNA: TGTGCCAGCAGCTTAGAGGCGGGATCTGAAGCTTTCTTT.

The chain employs TRBV28 and TRBJ2-2; D gene ambiguous. The ends were cut back, 3 bases at V and 3 bases at J, with 11 bases in the middle. Germline V lookup: CDR1 MDHEN, CDR2 SYDVKM. This CDR3 is 15 amino acids long. CDR3 residues: CASSFATPDTGELFF. CDR3 DNA sequence: TGTGCCAGCAGTTTCGCGACCCCCGACACCGGGGAGCTGTTTTTT.

V gene TRBV19 combines with J gene TRBJ2-1; tentative D call: TRBD1 (6 bases). Germline CDR1 and CDR2: LNHDA and SQIVND (reference sequence). V was trimmed by 2 bases and J by 7 bases, leaving 12 bases between them. This CDR3 region has 14 residues. This CDR3 is CASSIQGPQNEQFF. CDR3 nucleotides: TGTGCCAGTAGTATACAGGGGCCGCAGAATGAGCAGTTCTTC.

V usage is TRBV14 and J usage is TRBJ1-1; no clear D. Germline-derived CDR1 and CDR2 are SGHDN and FVKESK. The CDR3 covers 15 residues. V was trimmed by 5 bases and J by 10 bases, leaving 23 bases between them. For the CDR3, the DNA is TGTGCCAGCAGCGCAAAAGGCGGCCAGGTACACGTAGCTTTCTTT. The encoded protein is CASSAKGGQVHVAFF.

The chain employs TRBV29-1 and TRBJ2-7, with 7 bases aligning to TRBD1. The CDR3 totals 11 residues. CDR1 and CDR2 (germline): SQVTM, ANQGSEA. The V gene end was trimmed by 6 bases and the J gene end by 1 base; junction bases not matched to a gene: 0. Here the CDR3 DNA reads TGCAGCGTGGGACAGTCCTACGAGCAGTACTTC. Encoded protein: CSVGQSYEQYF.

The V gene is TRBV6-6, the J gene TRBJ1-4; no firm D call. The CDR3 extends over 14 amino acids. V lost 6 bases and J 7 bases, leaving 15 bases between the germline ends. Germline V gene lookup returns CDR1 MNHNY and CDR2 SVGAGI (reference sequence). This CDR3 reads CASRTDVAGEKLFF. CDR3 in DNA: TGTGCCAGCAGGACGGACGTGGCGGGTGAAAAACTGTTTTTT.

The rearrangement uses TRBV28 and TRBJ2-1, with 9 bases aligning to TRBD2. The V gene's germline CDR1 is MDHEN and CDR2 SYDVKM. This CDR3 is built from 16 residues. With 6 bases clipped from V and 3 bases from J, the junction kept 9 bases outside the gene matches. The CDR3 reads CASRGLIAGVYNEQFF. The CDR3 coding sequence is TGTGCCAGCAGAGGATTAATAGCGGGAGTCTACAATGAGCAGTTCTTC.

V is TRBV7-9 and J is TRBJ2-7, with D maybe TRBD1 (6 bases). The CDR3 covers 17 residues. The germline V and J ends were trimmed by 5 bases and 1 base, with 21 bases remaining between them. Germline V gives CDR1 SEHNR, CDR2 FQNEAQ (reference sequence). CDR3: CASSPRRGGSVSYEQYF. The CDR3 bases are TGTGCCAGCAGCCCCCGAAGAGGGGGTTCCGTGTCCTACGAGCAGTACTTC.

By sample fraction, this clone is medium-sized (0.01 to 0.1%). The chain joins TRBV7-9 to TRBJ2-1, with 7 nucleotides matching TRBD2. The germline gives CDR1 SEHNR, CDR2 FQNEAQ (reference sequence). Trimming cost V 11 bases and J 6 bases; bases outside gene matches: 19. The CDR3 covers 16 residues. The CDR3 sequence: CAGASSSGKDTNEQFF. In nucleotides, the CDR3 is TGTGCCGGAGCTTCATCGAGCGGGAAGGATACCAATGAGCAGTTCTTC.